The 18 T cell receptor beta chains reported below all come from one sample, sequenced in a study of cytomegalovirus exposure and HLA in healthy donors. The PCR was carried out with 60 Vbeta primers and 13 Jbeta primers. Clones were read by immunoSEQ multiplex PCR, and TCRdb kept only the in-frame ones, dropping some. The sample yields 150,000 to 180,000 clones, roughly three quarters seen once. The sequencing sample was made of PBMCs. These receptors all come from a man aged 25 to 45 in good health and CMV-seropositive.

The chain combines TRBV4-1 with TRBJ2-7, with 9 bases that match TRBD2. Germline V CDR1 and CDR2: MGHRA, YSYEKL. V gave up 2 bases and J gave up 7 bases; unmatched junction bases: 9. This CDR3 is 15 amino acids long. CDR3 DNA sequence: TGCGCCAGCAGCCAACAGTCTAGCGGGATAGAAGAGCAGTACTTC. Its protein product is CASSQQSSGIEEQYF.

V is TRBV10-3 and J is TRBJ2-6; D remains unclear. V was trimmed by 0 bases and J by 2 bases, leaving 11 bases between them. Germline values: CDR1 ENHRY, CDR2 SYGVKD. This CDR3 is 17 amino acids long. The CDR3 DNA is TGTGCCATCAGTGAGTCGGCAGGAATTGCTGGGGCCAACGTCCTGACTTTC. Protein product: CAISESAGIAGANVLTF.

CDR3 amino acids: CASSQGTGATGELFF. The DNA of the CDR3 is TGCGCCAGCAGCCAGGGGACAGGGGCCACCGGGGAGCTGTTTTTT. The V and J genes are TRBV5-1 and TRBJ2-2, with TRBD1 matching over 10 bases. Germline V CDR1 and CDR2: SGHRS, YFSETQ. The CDR3 covers 15 residues. V lost 4 bases and J lost 4; bases outside the gene matches: 4.

The genes are TRBV28 and TRBJ2-5, with TRBD2 matching 13 bases. In germline, CDR1 is MDHEN, CDR2 SYDVKM. The CDR3 covers 14 residues. J gave up 5 bases and V 8 bases, and 5 bases lay outside the gene matches. The CDR3 is CASGLAGVTETQYF. The DNA for the CDR3 is TGTGCCAGCGGACTAGCGGGAGTAACGGAGACCCAGTACTTC.

The chain employs TRBV19 and TRBJ1-4; TRBD1 agrees at 8 bases. CDR1 LNHDA and CDR2 SQIVND come from the germline V gene (reference sequence). The CDR3 is made up of 14 amino acids. The V segment lost 3 bases and the J segment 8 bases; nucleotides outside the gene matches: 5. The CDR3 loop reads CASSIGQGSEKLFF. CDR3 DNA sequence: TGTGCCAGTAGTATCGGACAGGGCTCCGAAAAACTGTTTTTT.

This clone was recorded only once. This chain links TRBV4-2 with TRBJ2-1; possible D gene TRBD2, 5 bases. Germline CDR1 and CDR2: LGHNA and YNFKEQ. CDR3 length equals 13 residues. V lost 2 bases and J 8 bases, leaving 10 bases between the germline ends. This CDR3 is CASSQQDGDEQFF. CDR3 bases: TGTGCCAGCAGCCAACAGGACGGGGATGAGCAGTTCTTC.

CDR3 region: CASSFGLAGALEQFF. The CDR3 nucleotides read TGTGCCAGCAGCTTTGGACTAGCGGGAGCGCTAGAGCAGTTCTTC. The chain is built from TRBV11-2 and TRBJ2-1; 13 nucleotides match TRBD2. The CDR3 spans 15 residues. Germline V gives CDR1 SGHAT, CDR2 FQNNGV. Trimming cost V 3 bases and J 10 bases; bases outside gene matches: 6. Full variable domain (rest looked up from reference TRBV11-2 and TRBJ2-1): EAGVAQSPRYKIIEKRQSVAFWCNPISGHATLYWYQQILGQGPKLLIQFQNNGVVDDSQLPKDRFSAERLKGVDSTLKIQPAKLEDSAVYLCASSFGLAGALEQFFGPGTRLTVL.

V is TRBV5-1 and J is TRBJ2-7, with 10 positions matching TRBD1. The J segment lost 6 bases and the V segment lost 3 bases, leaving 6 bases of the junction unmatched. From germline, CDR1 is SGHRS and CDR2 YFSETQ. The CDR3 is made up of 14 amino acids. This chain's CDR3 is CASSSRQGAGEQYF. The DNA of the CDR3 is TGCGCCAGCAGCTCTAGACAGGGGGCGGGCGAGCAGTACTTC.

The chain is built from TRBV6-6 and TRBJ1-1, with a tentative D call TRBD1 (6 bases). Per germline, CDR1 MNHNY and CDR2 SVGAGI (reference sequence). The CDR3 sequence is 13 residues long. With 6 bases removed from V and 7 bases from J, the gap between germline ends came to 15 bases. CDR3 bases: TGTGCCAGCAGACAGGACAGAATGCGTGAAGCTTTCTTT. Translated, it gives CASRQDRMREAFF.

The chain recombines TRBV9 with TRBJ2-1, with D perhaps matching TRBD1 (5 bases). V was trimmed by 4 bases and J by 9 bases, leaving 14 bases between them. The CDR3 totals 13 residues. Germline V CDR1 and CDR2: SGDLS, YYNGEE. The CDR3 is CASSLTTDLEQFF. The CDR3 coding sequence is TGTGCCAGCAGCCTCACGACAGACCTTGAGCAGTTCTTC.

The rearrangement links TRBV9 to TRBJ2-1; 11 bases line up with TRBD2. The V and J ends lost 0 bases and 6 bases, in that order; junction bases with no gene match: 5. The CDR3 extends over 16 amino acids. Germline V gene lookup returns CDR1 SGDLS and CDR2 YYNGEE. The CDR3 DNA reads TGTGCCAGCAGCGTAGACTTTAGCGGGAGGGGCAATGAGCAGTTCTTC. Encoded protein: CASSVDFSGRGNEQFF.

Regarding this clone: The junction does not match germline at one end; this may be a read error. The genes are TRBV30 and TRBJ1-1; TRBD1 is a possible D gene (5 bases). This CDR3 contains 11 residues. Germline V gene data show CDR1 as GTSNPN and CDR2 as SVGIG (reference sequence). This chain's CDR3 is CAWSTTGGPVF. The CDR3 DNA is TGTGCCTGGAGTACCACAGGCGGACCGGTCTTT. The whole variable domain, filled in from reference TRBV30 and TRBJ1-1, reads SQTIHQWPATLVQPVGSPLSLECTVEGTSNPNLYWYRQAAGRGLQLLFYSVGIGQISSEVPQNLSASRPQDRQFILSSKKLLLSDSGFYLCAWSTTGGPVFGQGTRLTVV.

This chain links TRBV19 with TRBJ2-7; TRBD2 aligns across 7 bases. The germline CDR1 and CDR2 sequences are LNHDA and SQIVND (reference sequence). The CDR3 is made up of 16 amino acids. J lost 3 bases, V lost 4 bases, and 12 bases had no gene match. The CDR3 DNA is TGTGCCAGTAGTAGCCGATGGGGGGGAGTCGGCTACGAGCAGTACTTC. As protein: CASSSRWGGVGYEQYF.

The V and J genes are TRBV6-5 and TRBJ1-4; D may be TRBD1 (5 bases). The germline gives CDR1 MNHEY, CDR2 SVGAGI. Trimming removed 1 base from V and 8 bases from J, with 11 bases in between. The CDR3 consists of 14 residues. The CDR3 protein is CASSYFGGGEKLFF. CDR3 sequence (DNA): TGTGCCAGCAGTTACTTCGGCGGGGGGGAAAAACTGTTTTTT.

This chain uses TRBV7-3 with TRBJ2-3; 8 positions match TRBD2. Germline CDR1 and CDR2: SGHTA and FQGTGA. The CDR3 sequence is 17 residues long. V lost 6 bases and J lost 2; bases outside the gene matches: 13. The CDR3 DNA is TGTGCCAGCAGGGCCCCGGGAGGGCGGAGCTACACAGATACGCAGTATTTT. This translates into CASRAPGGRSYTDTQYF. Complete variable domain (other parts from reference TRBV7-3 and TRBJ2-3): GAGVSQTPSNKVTEKGKYVELRCDPISGHTALYWYRQSLGQGPEFLIYFQGTGAADDSGLPNDRFFAVRPEGSVSTLKIQRTERGDSAVYLCASRAPGGRSYTDTQYFGPGTRLTVL.

The chain has TRBV13 and TRBJ1-4; D gene uncertain. Trimming took off 5 bases at V and 1 base at J, with 14 bases between the two ends. Germline V CDR1 and CDR2: PRHDT, FYEKMQ (reference sequence). The CDR3 is 16 residues long. The CDR3 DNA reads TGTGCCAGCAGCGCGGGCCAGGTTTTAACTAATGAAAAACTGTTTTTT. Amino acid sequence: CASSAGQVLTNEKLFF.

This clone has a handful of counts. The genes are TRBV4-2 and TRBJ2-2; weak D call: TRBD1 (7 bases). V was pared by 4 bases and J by 9 bases, with 36 bases between. There are 21 residues in the CDR3. Germline V gene data show CDR1 as LGHNA and CDR2 as YNFKEQ. For the CDR3, the DNA is TGTGCCAGCAGCCCTTACAGGGGCATGGGGAGTTTCGGGAGAAGCGGCTGGGAGCTGTTTTTT. Its protein product is CASSPYRGMGSFGRSGWELFF.

The CDR3, as DNA: TGTGCCAGTAATCGACAGGGCCAAAACACTGAAGCTTTCTTT. It encodes CASNRQGQNTEAFF. This chain links TRBV19 with TRBJ1-1; 7 bases line up with TRBD1. The germline V gene encodes CDR1 LNHDA and CDR2 SQIVND (reference sequence). This CDR3 region has 14 residues. After removal of 7 bases from V and 2 bases from J, the junction contained 7 bases not matched to a gene.